The rows below give T cell receptor beta chains drawn from one sample of a study of T cell repertoires in cytomegalovirus infection. The antigens these receptors bind are not known. TCRdb reanalysed the reads using MiXCR and keeps one entry per CDR3 protein. The data show roughly 990,000 distinct CDR3 sequences, 31% seen once. The material was cultured CD8+ T cells from PBMCs, obtained from culture after CMV antigen stimulation. The receptors originated from a human donor in good health (CMV status not recorded). Some clones in this sample may be carry-over from other donors' samples. Each CDR3 is given with its conserved first and last residue. Fields, in order: clone size, V gene, D gene, J gene, CDR3 DNA, CDR3 protein. A D gene is named only where the DNA matches it firmly. For some rows the clone size is stated as once, few or many, or as a class when expanded; others skip it.

size: .
V: TRBV6-5
D: .
J: TRBJ2-2
DNA: TGTGCCAGCAGTTACTCAGCCCCGGACACCGGGGAGCTGTTTTTT
CDR3: CASSYSAPDTGELFF

size: few
V: TRBV29-1
D: .
J: TRBJ2-7
DNA: TGCAGCGTGGTAAGGGACAACTCCTACGAGCAGTACTTC
CDR3: CSVVRDNSYEQYF

size: once
V: TRBV2
D: .
J: TRBJ1-1
DNA: TGTGCCAGTCCGAGGACCTCTCCGCCCCCTGAAGCTTTCTTT
CDR3: CASPRTSPPPEAFF

size: .
V: TRBV3-1
D: .
J: TRBJ1-1
DNA: TGTGCCAGCAGCCAAGATGGGGCCGGGGTGAGGTGGATGAACACTGAAGCTTTCTTT
CDR3: CASSQDGAGVRWMNTEAFF

size: .
V: TRBV9
D: .
J: TRBJ2-7
DNA: TGTGCCAGCTCCGGCGGGACAGCTCTCTACGAGCAGTACTTC
CDR3: CASSGGTALYEQYF

size: .
V: TRBV5-3
D: TRBD2
J: TRBJ2-3
DNA: TGTGCCAGCAGCTCCGGGACTAGCGTTATATTCCCAGATACGCAGTATTTT
CDR3: CASSSGTSVIFPDTQYF

size: few
V: TRBV6-5
D: .
J: TRBJ2-3
DNA: TGTGCCAGCAGACCGGGGGAAACAGATACGCAGTATTTT
CDR3: CASRPGETDTQYF

size: .
V: TRBV2
D: .
J: TRBJ1-2
DNA: TGTGCCAGCTCCTGGAGCGACGTATCAGGGGCTGGTGGCTACACCTTC
CDR3: CASSWSDVSGAGGYTF

size: .
V: TRBV6-2/TRBV6-3
D: .
J: TRBJ2-5
DNA: TGTGCCAGCAGTTACTCGAACCTGGGGTCGGCGGCCCAGTACTTC
CDR3: CASSYSNLGSAAQYF

size: many
V: TRBV7-2
D: TRBD1
J: TRBJ1-4
DNA: TGTGCCAGCAGCCCCTACAGGGGGACTAATGAAAAACTGTTTTTT
CDR3: CASSPYRGTNEKLFF